The 5 T cell receptor beta chains presented below share a single source sample, sequenced in a study of control samples from healthy donors and cancer patients. Using immunoSEQ multiplex PCR, the repertoire was profiled, and TCRdb retains in-frame clones only, with some absent. This table holds about 52,000 clones, 85% to 95% found once. Sequencing used blood. Every receptor here comes from a man aged 25-40 years in good health.

The rearrangement links TRBV6-5 to TRBJ1-5, with 8 bases aligning to TRBD1. The CDR3 spans 14 residues. From germline, CDR1 is MNHEY and CDR2 SVGAGI. With 7 bases clipped from V and 5 bases from J, the junction kept 7 bases outside the gene matches. The CDR3 region has the DNA TGTGCCAGCACTGGACAGGGTTTTGATCAGCCCCAGCATTTT. This codes for CASTGQGFDQPQHF.

The genes are TRBV5-1 and TRBJ1-3; D is unclear. This CDR3 spans 17 amino acids. Germline CDR1 and CDR2: SGHRS and YFSETQ. V dropped 1 base and J dropped 0 bases, with 14 bases sitting between them. In nucleotides, the CDR3 is TGCGCCAGCAGCTTGATATCGGCAGGAAGCTCTGGAAACACCATATATTTT. It codes for CASSLISAGSSGNTIYF.

This clone was seen just once. The V gene is TRBV6-1, the J gene TRBJ2-1, with 11 positions matching TRBD1. J gave up 3 bases and V 3 bases, and 1 base lay outside the gene matches. The germline V gene encodes CDR1 MNHNS and CDR2 SASEGT. The CDR3 is 15 residues long. The CDR3 loop is CASSEGTGGYNEQFF. The DNA of the CDR3 is TGTGCCAGCAGTGAGGGGACAGGGGGCTACAATGAGCAGTTCTTC.

The chain employs TRBV11-2 and TRBJ2-7; 10 bases line up with TRBD1. This CDR3 has 14 amino acids. Trimming took 3 bases from V and 6 from J; bases not matched to a gene: 5. CDR1 is SGHAT and CDR2 is FQNNGV in the germline V gene. CDR3 nucleotide sequence: TGTGCCAGCAGCTTCTGGGGACAGGGGTCCGAGCAGTACTTC. It specifies CASSFWGQGSEQYF.

The count of this clone is one. The same CDR3 can be traced to other DNA sequences in this sample. V and J are TRBV5-4 and TRBJ2-2; 8 positions match TRBD1. Trimming took 3 bases from V and 1 from J; bases not matched to a gene: 2. The CDR3 loop spans 15 amino acids. CDR1 and CDR2 (germline): SGHNT, YYREEE (reference sequence). This CDR3 reads CASSSGTGNTGELFF. The DNA for the CDR3 is TGTGCCAGCAGCTCCGGGACAGGGAACACCGGGGAGCTGTTTTTT.